One and the same sample provided the 27 T cell receptor beta chains below, sequenced in a study of Graves' ophthalmopathy and Graves' hyperthyroidism. Amplification of the TCR beta CDR3 regions used RNA transcripts (as template). HTBI primers served in a first-round RT-PCR, which a second-round multiplex PCR followed. One entry per CDR3 protein, called by TCRdb with MiXCR from the multiplex PCR reads. Of 200,000 to 250,000 distinct CDR3 sequences listed, 20% to 25% are singletons. Specimen: peripheral blood. The receptors come from a woman in her 50s with Graves' ophthalmopathy.

This clonotype was recorded once. The V call is TRBV30, the J call TRBJ1-1; D is possibly TRBD1 (5 bases). CDR3 length: 13 residues. Germline CDR1 and CDR2: GTSNPN and SVGIG (reference sequence). Trimming left V 8 bases short and J 1 base short, with 14 bases between. This CDR3 is CAGDSLRNTEAFF. The CDR3 DNA is TGTGCCGGTGACAGCCTGAGGAACACTGAAGCTTTCTTT. The whole variable domain, remainder taken from reference TRBV30 and TRBJ1-1, is SQTIHQWPATLVQPVGSPLSLECTVEGTSNPNLYWYRQAAGRGLQLLFYSVGIGQISSEVPQNLSASRPQDRQFILSSKKLLLSDSGFYLCAGDSLRNTEAFFGQGTRLTVV.

There are many counts of this clonotype. This chain links TRBV7-2 with TRBJ2-7, with 13 bases fitting TRBD2. Germline trimming cut 5 bases from V and 4 bases from J; bases unmatched to any gene: 5. This CDR3 is built from 15 residues. CDR1 and CDR2 from the germline V gene are SGHTA and FQGNSA. The CDR3 DNA is TGTGCCAGCAGCACACTAGCGGGAGGGCCTTACGAGCAGTACTTC. Protein product: CASSTLAGGPYEQYF.

At least ten counts were recorded for this clonotype. The gene calls are TRBV2 and TRBJ2-7; no clear D gene. CDR1 SNHLY and CDR2 FYNNEI come from the germline V gene. The CDR3 spans 13 residues. The V end lost 2 bases, the J end lost 5 bases, and 10 bases lay between the germline ends. DNA for the CDR3: TGTGCCAGCAGTGAAATGTTGAAGGACGAGCAGTACTTC. Its protein product is CASSEMLKDEQYF. The full variable domain, its missing parts supplied by reference TRBV2 and TRBJ2-7, is EPEVTQTPSHQVTQMGQEVILRCVPISNHLYFYWYRQILGQKVEFLVSFYNNEISEKSEIFDDQFSVERPDGSNFTLKIRSTKLEDSAMYFCASSEMLKDEQYFGPGTRLTVT.

The chain combines TRBV15 with TRBJ1-5; D unresolved. This CDR3 has 16 residues. CDR1 and CDR2 from the germline V gene are LNHNV and YYDKDF (reference sequence). V was pared by 0 bases and J by 0 bases, with 9 bases between. The CDR3 nucleotides read TGTGCCACCAGCAGAGATGAGGGTAATAGCAATCAGCCCCAGCATTTT. It encodes CATSRDEGNSNQPQHF. Looking up the rest from reference TRBV15 and TRBJ1-5 gives the full variable domain: DAMVIQNPRYQVTQFGKPVTLSCSQTLNHNVMYWYQQKSSQAPKLLFHYYDKDFNNEADTPDNFQSRRPNTSFCFLDIRSPGLGDTAMYLCATSRDEGNSNQPQHFGDGTRLSIL.

This clonotype showed up many times. The CDR3 DNA reads as TGCAGCGCCTTCAGGGGGGATAACTATGGCTACACCTTC. Protein product: CSAFRGDNYGYTF. V gene TRBV29-1 combines with J gene TRBJ1-2; 7 positions match TRBD1. Trimming at V came to 7 bases and at J to 1 base, leaving 6 bases not matched to a gene. The CDR3 spans 13 residues. The germline CDR1 and CDR2 sequences are SQVTM and ANQGSEA. Using reference TRBV29-1 and TRBJ1-2 for the parts outside the CDR3, the full variable domain is SAVISQKPSRDICQRGTSLTIQCQVDSQVTMMFWYRQQPGQSLTLIATANQGSEATYESGFVIDKFPISRPNLTFSTLTVSNMSPEDSSIYLCSAFRGDNYGYTFGSGTRLTVV.

V usage is TRBV19 and J usage is TRBJ2-2; possibly TRBD2 for D (5 bases). The germline CDR1 and CDR2 sequences are LNHDA and SQIVND (reference sequence). Trimming took 8 bases from V and 0 from J, leaving 10 bases between them. There are 14 residues in the CDR3. As DNA, the CDR3 is TGTGCCAGTCACAGAGGGCCGAACACCGGGGAGCTGTTTTTT. Translated: CASHRGPNTGELFF.

This clonotype was detected many times. This chain links TRBV19 with TRBJ1-5; 9 bases map to TRBD1. After removal of 5 bases from V and 0 bases from J, the junction contained 11 bases not matched to a gene. The CDR3 has 18 amino acids. Germline V CDR1 and CDR2: LNHDA, SQIVND (reference sequence). The CDR3 DNA is TGTGCCAGTAGTCAAGGACAGGGGACGATCAATAGCAATCAGCCCCAGCATTTT. This encodes CASSQGQGTINSNQPQHF.

This clonotype has a count of ten or more. This sequence joins TRBV19 and TRBJ1-5; no firm D call. Germline V gene lookup returns CDR1 LNHDA and CDR2 SQIVND (reference sequence). The CDR3 is 12 residues long. V lost 6 bases to trimming and J lost 5 bases, with 8 bases between them. CDR3 in amino acids: CASRRSDQPQHF. The CDR3 DNA is TGTGCCAGTAGACGGTCGGATCAGCCCCAGCATTTT.

This clonotype was counted a few times. This CDR3 is CATSDQTSGSPDTQYF. The CDR3 coding sequence is TGTGCCACCAGTGATCAGACTAGCGGGAGCCCAGATACGCAGTATTTT. The chain has TRBV24-1 and TRBJ2-3, with 12 nucleotides matching TRBD2. J was trimmed by 4 bases and V by 3 bases; bases with no gene match: 4. The CDR3 sequence is 16 residues long. Germline values: CDR1 KGHDR, CDR2 SFDVKD.

This clonotype occurred many times. This chain uses TRBV15 with TRBJ1-2, with a possible D match to TRBD1 (5 bases). There are 17 residues in the CDR3. Germline V gene data show CDR1 as LNHNV and CDR2 as YYDKDF (reference sequence). V gave up 0 bases and J gave up 5 bases, with 19 bases separating them. In nucleotides, the CDR3 is TGTGCCACCAGCAGAGATGGAGTGGGGGGGTTCGGTTATGGCTACACCTTC. Protein: CATSRDGVGGFGYGYTF.

The V call is TRBV6-2 or TRBV6-3, the J call TRBJ2-7; either TRBD1 or TRBD2 may fit D (5 bases each). The V and J ends lost 5 bases and 3 bases respectively, with 20 bases between them. The germline V gene has CDR1 MNHEY and CDR2 SVGEGT. CDR3 length: 16 amino acids. This CDR3 is CASSLHDRGNGYEQYF. CDR3 DNA sequence: TGTGCCAGCAGTCTACACGACAGAGGGAACGGCTACGAGCAGTACTTC.

The rearrangement joins TRBV9 to TRBJ2-4; D gene unclear. Germline-derived CDR1 and CDR2 are SGDLS and YYNGEE. With 0 bases removed from V and 6 bases from J, the gap between germline ends came to 7 bases. The CDR3 length is 13 residues. This chain's CDR3 is CASSVDLGNIQYF. The CDR3 DNA reads as TGTGCCAGCAGCGTAGATTTGGGAAACATTCAGTACTTC.

The chain carries TRBV13 and TRBJ2-5; TRBD2 agrees at 12 bases. V gave up 5 bases and J gave up 5 bases; unmatched junction bases: 15. In germline, CDR1 is PRHDT, CDR2 FYEKMQ (reference sequence). The CDR3 totals 18 residues. The CDR3 loop is CASSPGLAGTLRGETQYF. The DNA for the CDR3 is TGTGCCAGCAGCCCAGGACTAGCGGGAACACTTCGGGGGGAGACCCAGTACTTC.

This clonotype was picked up many times. The chain couples TRBV11-2 to TRBJ2-3; perhaps D is TRBD1 or TRBD2 (6 bases each). Trimming cost V 8 bases and J 0 bases, with 21 bases left between them. Germline loops: CDR1 SGHAT, CDR2 FQNNGV. The CDR3 sequence is 17 residues long. The CDR3 here is CASRRQRGQGSTDTQYF. DNA for the CDR3: TGTGCCAGCCGCCGACAACGGGGGCAAGGAAGCACAGATACGCAGTATTTT.

The chain recombines TRBV6-2 or TRBV6-3 with TRBJ2-5, with 7 nucleotides matching TRBD1. Germline CDR1 reads MNHEY; CDR2 reads SVGEGT. With V trimmed by 3 bases and J by 2 bases, 6 bases remained unmatched. This CDR3 has 15 amino acids. CDR3 sequence (DNA): TGTGCCAGCAGTTATACGACAGGGCCGCAAGAGACCCAGTACTTC. It is translated as CASSYTTGPQETQYF.

This clonotype was counted at least ten times. The V gene is TRBV7-8, the J gene TRBJ1-1; D ambiguous. This CDR3 spans 13 amino acids. V lost 5 bases and J lost 5, with 12 bases in between. Germline CDR1 and CDR2: SGHVS and FQNEAQ. In DNA, the CDR3 is TGTGCCAGCAGCCGACTGAGGGAAACTGAAGCTTTCTTT. Amino acids: CASSRLRETEAFF.

V usage is TRBV3-1 and J usage is TRBJ2-7; D is uncertain. V lost 0 bases, J lost 6 bases, and 12 bases lay in between. This CDR3 is 14 amino acids long. Germline V gene data show CDR1 as LGHDT and CDR2 as YNNKEL (reference sequence). The CDR3 loop is CASSQERNSLEQYF. As DNA, the CDR3 is TGTGCCAGCAGCCAAGAAAGGAATAGCCTCGAGCAGTACTTC.

This clonotype was seen many times. The chain joins TRBV11-2 to TRBJ2-7; TRBD2 agrees at 8 bases. Germline trimming cut 5 bases from V and 1 base from J; bases unmatched to any gene: 10. Germline CDR1 is SGHAT and CDR2 is FQNNGV. The CDR3 is made up of 16 amino acids. The CDR3 here is CASSPLSGSGSYEQYF. CDR3 DNA sequence: TGTGCCAGCAGCCCACTCAGCGGGAGTGGGTCCTACGAGCAGTACTTC.

This clonotype was detected ten times or more. The rearrangement links TRBV28 to TRBJ1-5; 9 nucleotides agree with TRBD1. Germline CDR1 is MDHEN and CDR2 is SYDVKM. Losses at the gene ends were 6 bases for V and 0 bases for J; bases not matched to a gene: 12. The CDR3 runs to 18 residues. CDR3 sequence: CASRSPDRGIYSNQPQHF. DNA for the CDR3: TGTGCCAGCAGATCCCCGGACAGGGGAATATATAGCAATCAGCCCCAGCATTTT. Drawing the rest from reference TRBV28 and TRBJ1-5, the complete variable domain is DVKVTQSSRYLVKRTGEKVFLECVQDMDHENMFWYRQDPGLGLRLIYFSYDVKMKEKGDIPEGYSVSREKKERFSLILESASTNQTSMYLCASRSPDRGIYSNQPQHFGDGTRLSIL.

The rearrangement uses TRBV30 and TRBJ2-2; a possible D gene is TRBD2 (5 bases). The V gene's germline CDR1 is GTSNPN and CDR2 SVGIG (reference sequence). The length of the CDR3 is 14 residues. V lost 0 bases and J lost 5, with 10 bases in between. The CDR3 coding sequence is TGTGCCTGGAGTGTTGGCGGGCCTACCGGGGAGCTGTTTTTT. Translated, it gives CAWSVGGPTGELFF.

This clonotype was picked up many times. The V call is TRBV28, the J call TRBJ2-5, with a weak D call TRBD1 (5 bases). CDR3 length: 14 residues. The V end lost 5 bases, the J end lost 4 bases, and 14 bases lay between the germline ends. In germline, CDR1 is MDHEN, CDR2 SYDVKM. CDR3 DNA sequence: TGTGCCAGCAGTATGGATCAGGGTAGAGAGACCCAGTACTTC. Its translation: CASSMDQGRETQYF.

The J gene is TRBJ2-7, the V gene TRBV20-1, with a tentative D call TRBD2 (6 bases). The germline V gene has CDR1 DFQATT and CDR2 SNEGSKA (reference sequence). Trimming removed 0 bases from V and 0 bases from J, with 12 bases in between. The CDR3 runs 15 residues. CDR3 in amino acids: CSARDRRGSSYEQYF. CDR3 sequence (DNA): TGCAGTGCTAGAGATCGTCGGGGGAGCTCCTACGAGCAGTACTTC.

The V call is TRBV6-1, the J call TRBJ1-1, with a tentative D call TRBD1 (6 bases). The CDR3 totals 11 residues. The V gene lost 11 bases and the J gene lost 2 bases, with 9 bases spanning the gap. Per germline, CDR1 MNHNS and CDR2 SASEGT. The CDR3 sequence: CAVRGNTEAFF. In nucleotides, the CDR3 is TGTGCCGTCAGGGGAAACACTGAAGCTTTCTTT.

This clonotype has a handful of counts. The chain uses TRBV18 and TRBJ2-7, with TRBD1 matching over 12 bases. V was pared by 6 bases and J by 2 bases, with 2 bases of the junction left unmatched. In germline, CDR1 is KGHSH, CDR2 LQKENI. CDR3 length: 14 amino acids. CDR3 sequence (DNA): TGTGCCAGCTCGGGGACAGGGGGCCCCTACGAGCAGTACTTC. Translating it yields CASSGTGGPYEQYF.

This sequence joins TRBV7-9 and TRBJ1-1, with a weak D call TRBD1 (6 bases). The germline V gene has CDR1 SEHNR and CDR2 FQNEAQ (reference sequence). The length of the CDR3 is 13 residues. The V gene lost 5 bases and the J gene lost 6 bases, with 13 bases spanning the gap. DNA for the CDR3: TGTGCCAGCAGCCGGGACATTCGGGCTGAAGCTTTCTTT. The encoded protein is CASSRDIRAEAFF.

The rearrangement uses TRBV6-1 and TRBJ1-1; D ambiguous. In germline, CDR1 is MNHNS, CDR2 SASEGT. The CDR3 consists of 14 residues. The ends were cut back, 6 bases at V and 5 bases at J, with 16 bases in the middle. In DNA, the CDR3 is TGTGCCAGCAGCCAAATTACCCACGGGACTGAAGCTTTCTTT. Translation: CASSQITHGTEAFF.

This clonotype was found many times. This rearrangement joins TRBV6-1 to TRBJ2-4; a weak D match, TRBD1 (7 bases). V was pared by 8 bases and J by 2 bases, with 19 bases between. The CDR3 has 16 residues. Per the germline V gene, CDR1 is MNHNS and CDR2 is SASEGT. DNA for the CDR3: TGTGCCAGCTCCCTGAGGGGGCGGGGTTCCAAAAACATTCAGTACTTC. It codes for CASSLRGRGSKNIQYF.